This passage covers 10 T cell receptor beta chains from one sample sequenced in a study of blood T cell repertoires in COVID-19. Clones were sequenced by immunoSEQ multiplex PCR, and TCRdb holds only the in-frame ones, with some missing. Among 150,000 to 200,000 clones listed, over 70% were seen once. Sequencing was performed on peripheral blood. These receptors all come from a man between 65 and 85 years old with acute or convalescent COVID-19.

In the case of this clone: Different DNA sequences within this sample yield the same CDR3. The J gene is TRBJ2-3, the V gene TRBV5-1; tentatively, D is TRBD1 (6 bases). Germline V gene lookup returns CDR1 SGHRS and CDR2 YFSETQ. This CDR3 contains 15 residues. V lost 0 bases, J lost 0 bases, and 8 bases lay in between. The CDR3 sequence: CASSLVGASTDTQYF. CDR3 in DNA: TGCGCCAGCAGCTTGGTGGGGGCTAGCACAGATACGCAGTATTTT.

This clone was seen more than once but under ten times. CDR3 DNA: TGTGCCAGCAGCCCTTCAGGGGCCCACAATGAGCAGTTCTTC. Translated: CASSPSGAHNEQFF. This sequence joins TRBV7-3 and TRBJ2-1; possible D gene TRBD1, 6 bases. The V end lost 5 bases, the J end lost 5 bases, and 13 bases lay between the germline ends. This CDR3 comprises 14 residues. CDR1 SGHTA and CDR2 FQGTGA come from the germline V gene.

This clone was counted between two and nine times. This chain links TRBV5-1 with TRBJ1-2; D is unclear. The CDR3 consists of 14 residues. V lost 4 bases to trimming and J lost 2 bases, with 12 bases between them. The germline V gene has CDR1 SGHRS and CDR2 YFSETQ. CDR3 in amino acids: CASSNGLTNYGYTF. CDR3 DNA: TGCGCCAGCAGCAACGGACTGACGAACTATGGCTACACCTTC.

The V and J genes are TRBV11-1 and TRBJ2-2; weak D call: TRBD2 (6 bases). The CDR3 length is 13 residues. Between the trimmed V and J ends, which lost 8 bases and 4 bases, there was a span of 11 bases. Germline V gives CDR1 SGHAT, CDR2 FQDESV (reference sequence). DNA of the CDR3: TGTGCCAGCTCACGGGGAGGCACCGGGGAGCTGTTTTTT. It encodes CASSRGGTGELFF. Based on the CDR3 plus reference TRBV11-1 and TRBJ2-2, the full variable domain is EAEVAQSPRYKITEKSQAVAFWCDPISGHATLYWYRQILGQGPELLVQFQDESVVDDSQLPKDRFSAERLKGVDSTLKIQPAELGDSAMYLCASSRGGTGELFFGEGSRLTVL.

The count of this clone is one. The chain couples TRBV5-4 to TRBJ2-7; TRBD2 aligns across 8 bases. The V gene end was trimmed by 1 base and the J gene end by 4 bases; junction bases not matched to a gene: 7. The CDR3 loop spans 15 amino acids. The germline V gene has CDR1 SGHNT and CDR2 YYREEE (reference sequence). CDR3 bases: TGTGCCAGCAGCTTGTCAAGCGGGAGTGCTTACGAGCAGTACTTC. Protein: CASSLSSGSAYEQYF.

A single count supports this clone. The chain uses TRBV11-2 and TRBJ1-1; 12 bases are a match to TRBD1. Germline lookup yields CDR1 SGHAT and CDR2 FQNNGV. Germline trimming cut 3 bases from V and 6 bases from J; bases unmatched to any gene: 8. This CDR3 contains 16 residues. The CDR3 sequence: CASSFGTGGLGAEAFF. CDR3 DNA: TGTGCCAGCAGCTTTGGGACAGGGGGCCTGGGAGCTGAAGCTTTCTTT. The full variable domain, with the rest looked up from reference TRBV11-2 and TRBJ1-1, is EAGVAQSPRYKIIEKRQSVAFWCNPISGHATLYWYQQILGQGPKLLIQFQNNGVVDDSQLPKDRFSAERLKGVDSTLKIQPAKLEDSAVYLCASSFGTGGLGAEAFFGQGTRLTVV.

The CDR3: CASSQDPDRVFEKLFF. In DNA form, the CDR3 reads TGCGCCAGCAGCCAAGATCCGGACAGGGTGTTCGAAAAACTGTTTTTT. The chain links TRBV4-3 to TRBJ1-4, with 8 positions matching TRBD1. In germline, CDR1 is LGHNA, CDR2 YSLEER. Unmatched junction bases numbered 8, after V lost 0 bases and J lost 8 bases. The CDR3 is made up of 16 amino acids.

The genes are TRBV2 and TRBJ2-5; a possible D gene is TRBD1 (5 bases). This CDR3 spans 11 amino acids. V gave up 7 bases and J gave up 5 bases, with 8 bases separating them. Germline CDR1 SNHLY, CDR2 FYNNEI. In DNA, the CDR3 is TGTGCCAGCAAGGGGCAGGAGACCCAGTACTTC. Translated, it gives CASKGQETQYF.

This chain joins TRBV7-8 and TRBJ2-7; 9 nucleotides agree with TRBD2. In germline, CDR1 is SGHVS, CDR2 FQNEAQ. The CDR3 consists of 17 residues. Trimming cost V 5 bases and J 0 bases; bases outside gene matches: 11. The CDR3 here is CASSRASGGRNSYEQYF. Written as DNA, the CDR3 is TGTGCCAGCAGCCGGGCGAGCGGGGGGCGAAACTCCTACGAGCAGTACTTC.

This clone was picked up many times. CDR3 nucleotide sequence: TGTGCCAGCAGTGAACCACAAACAGGGCTGCTGTACTTC. Protein sequence: CASSEPQTGLLYF. This chain joins TRBV6-1 and TRBJ2-5; weak D call: TRBD1 (6 bases). The V end was cut by 2 bases, the J end by 13 bases, with 17 bases between. In germline, CDR1 is MNHNS, CDR2 SASEGT. The CDR3 is 13 amino acids.